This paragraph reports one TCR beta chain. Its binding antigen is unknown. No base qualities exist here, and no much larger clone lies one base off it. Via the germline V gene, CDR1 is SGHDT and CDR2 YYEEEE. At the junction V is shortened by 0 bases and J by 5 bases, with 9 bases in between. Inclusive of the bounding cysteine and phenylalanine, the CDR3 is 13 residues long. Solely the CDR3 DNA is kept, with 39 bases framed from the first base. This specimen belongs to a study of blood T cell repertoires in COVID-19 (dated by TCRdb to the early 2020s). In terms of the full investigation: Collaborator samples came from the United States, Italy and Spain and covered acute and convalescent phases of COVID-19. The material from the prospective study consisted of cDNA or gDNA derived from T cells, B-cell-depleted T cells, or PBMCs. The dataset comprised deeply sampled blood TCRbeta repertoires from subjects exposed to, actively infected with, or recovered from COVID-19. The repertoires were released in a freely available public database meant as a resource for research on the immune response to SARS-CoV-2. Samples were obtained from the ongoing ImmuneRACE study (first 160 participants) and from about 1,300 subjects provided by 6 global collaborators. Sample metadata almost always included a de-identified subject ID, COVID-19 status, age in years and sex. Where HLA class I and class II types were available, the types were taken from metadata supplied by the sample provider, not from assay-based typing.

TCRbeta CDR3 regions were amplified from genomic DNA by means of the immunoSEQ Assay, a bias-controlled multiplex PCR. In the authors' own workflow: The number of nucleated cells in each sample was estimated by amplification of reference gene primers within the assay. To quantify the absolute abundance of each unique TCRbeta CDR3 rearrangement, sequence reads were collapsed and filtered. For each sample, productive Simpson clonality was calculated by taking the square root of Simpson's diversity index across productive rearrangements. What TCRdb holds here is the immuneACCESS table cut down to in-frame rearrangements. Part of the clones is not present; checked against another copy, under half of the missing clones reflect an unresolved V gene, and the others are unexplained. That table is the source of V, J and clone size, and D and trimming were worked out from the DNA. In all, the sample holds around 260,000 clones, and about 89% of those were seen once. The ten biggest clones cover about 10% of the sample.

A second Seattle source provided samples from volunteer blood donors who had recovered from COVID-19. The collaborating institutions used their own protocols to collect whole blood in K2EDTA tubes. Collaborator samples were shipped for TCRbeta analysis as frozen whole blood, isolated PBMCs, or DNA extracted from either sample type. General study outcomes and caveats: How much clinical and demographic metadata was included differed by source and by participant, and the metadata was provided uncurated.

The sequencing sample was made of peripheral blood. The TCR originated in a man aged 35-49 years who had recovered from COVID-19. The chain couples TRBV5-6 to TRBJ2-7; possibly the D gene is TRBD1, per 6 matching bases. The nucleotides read TGTGCCAGCAGCTTGGACAGGGCACACGAGCAGTACTTC. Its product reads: CASSLDRAHEQYF.